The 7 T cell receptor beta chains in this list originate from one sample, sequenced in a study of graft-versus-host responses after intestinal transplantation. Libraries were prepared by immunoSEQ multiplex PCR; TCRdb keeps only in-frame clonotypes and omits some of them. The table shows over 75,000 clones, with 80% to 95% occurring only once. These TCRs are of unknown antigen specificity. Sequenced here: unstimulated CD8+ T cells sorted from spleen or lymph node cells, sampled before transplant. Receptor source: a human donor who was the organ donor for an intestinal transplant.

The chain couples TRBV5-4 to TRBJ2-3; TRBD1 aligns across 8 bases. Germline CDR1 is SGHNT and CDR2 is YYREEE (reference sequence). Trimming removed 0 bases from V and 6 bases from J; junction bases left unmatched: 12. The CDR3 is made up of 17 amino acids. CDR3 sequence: CASSLALTGQVTDTQYF. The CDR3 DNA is TGTGCCAGCAGCTTGGCGTTGACGGGACAGGTGACGGATACGCAGTATTTT.

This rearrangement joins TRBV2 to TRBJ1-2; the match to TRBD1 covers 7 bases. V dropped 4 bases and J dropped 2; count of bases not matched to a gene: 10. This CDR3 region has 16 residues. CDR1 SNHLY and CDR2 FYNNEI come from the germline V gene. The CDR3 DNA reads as TGTGCCAGCAGTGTAGGGCGCGGACAGGAGAACTATGGCTACACCTTC. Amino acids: CASSVGRGQENYGYTF.

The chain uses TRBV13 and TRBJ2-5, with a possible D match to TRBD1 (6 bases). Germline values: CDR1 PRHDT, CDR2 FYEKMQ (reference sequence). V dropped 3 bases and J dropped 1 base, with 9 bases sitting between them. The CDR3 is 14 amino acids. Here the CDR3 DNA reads TGTGCCAGCAGCTTTGAGGGGGTCCAAGAGACCCAGTACTTC. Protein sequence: CASSFEGVQETQYF. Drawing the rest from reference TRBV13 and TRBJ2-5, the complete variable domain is AAGVIQSPRHLIKEKRETATLKCYPIPRHDTVYWYQQGPGQDPQFLISFYEKMQSDKGSIPDRFSAQQFSDYHSELNMSSLELGDSALYFCASSFEGVQETQYFGPGTRLLVL.

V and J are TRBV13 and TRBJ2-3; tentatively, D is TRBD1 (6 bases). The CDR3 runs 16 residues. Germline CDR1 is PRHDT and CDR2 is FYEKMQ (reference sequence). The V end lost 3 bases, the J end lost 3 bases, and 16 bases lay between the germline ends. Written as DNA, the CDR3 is TGTGCCAGCAGCTTCCGGTCGAGGACAGCTACAGATACGCAGTATTTT. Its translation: CASSFRSRTATDTQYF.

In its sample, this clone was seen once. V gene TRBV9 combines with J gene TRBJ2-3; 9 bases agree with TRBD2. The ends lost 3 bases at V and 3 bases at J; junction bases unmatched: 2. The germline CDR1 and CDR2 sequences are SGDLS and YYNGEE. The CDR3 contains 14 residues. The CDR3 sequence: CASSEAGGTDTQYF. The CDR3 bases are TGTGCCAGCAGCGAGGCGGGAGGGACAGATACGCAGTATTTT.

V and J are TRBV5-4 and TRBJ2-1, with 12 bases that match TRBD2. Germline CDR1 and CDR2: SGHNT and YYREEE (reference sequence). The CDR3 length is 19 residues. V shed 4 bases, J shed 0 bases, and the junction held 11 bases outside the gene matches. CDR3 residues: CASSRLAGAPLSSYNEQFF. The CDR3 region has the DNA TGTGCCAGCAGCCGACTAGCGGGAGCCCCATTAAGCTCCTACAATGAGCAGTTCTTC.

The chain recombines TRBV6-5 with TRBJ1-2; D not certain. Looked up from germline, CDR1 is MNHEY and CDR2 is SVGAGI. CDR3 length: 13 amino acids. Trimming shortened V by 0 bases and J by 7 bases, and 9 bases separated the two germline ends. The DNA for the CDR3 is TGTGCCAGCAGTTACTCACAGAATCGTGGCTACACCTTC. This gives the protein CASSYSQNRGYTF.